These 11 T cell receptor beta chains share one sample of origin, sequenced in a study of T cell responses to AZD1222 COVID-19 vaccine. Assay used: immunoSEQ multiplex PCR; TCRdb lists only in-frame clones, some missing. Here the sample spans more than 85,000 clones, around four fifths being singletons. Material: peripheral blood, obtained on day 0 of AZD1222 vaccination. These receptors were collected from an adult in good health.

A few counts support this clone. The chain has TRBV5-4 and TRBJ2-5, with TRBD1 identical over 9 bases. This CDR3 comprises 15 residues. The germline gives CDR1 SGHNT, CDR2 YYREEE (reference sequence). Germline trimming cut 2 bases from V and 1 base from J; bases unmatched to any gene: 3. The CDR3: CASSLQTGGQETQYF. The CDR3 region has the DNA TGTGCCAGCAGCTTACAGACAGGGGGCCAAGAGACCCAGTACTTC. Complete variable domain (other parts from reference TRBV5-4 and TRBJ2-5): ETGVTQSPTHLIKTRGQQVTLRCSSQSGHNTVSWYQQALGQGPQFIFQYYREEENGRGNFPPRFSGLQFPNYSSELNVNALELDDSALYLCASSLQTGGQETQYFGPGTRLLVL.

J is TRBJ1-3 and V is TRBV2; maybe TRBD1 (6 bases). This CDR3 has 13 amino acids. The V gene lost 9 bases and the J gene lost 2 bases, with 11 bases spanning the gap. The germline V gene encodes CDR1 SNHLY and CDR2 FYNNEI. CDR3 sequence: CASAGETGNTIYF. The CDR3 DNA is TGTGCCAGTGCAGGGGAAACTGGAAACACCATATATTTT. The complete variable domain, with remaining parts taken from reference TRBV2 and TRBJ1-3, reads EPEVTQTPSHQVTQMGQEVILRCVPISNHLYFYWYRQILGQKVEFLVSFYNNEISEKSEIFDDQFSVERPDGSNFTLKIRSTKLEDSAMYFCASAGETGNTIYFGEGSWLTVV.

This clone has a single count. The chain employs TRBV18 and TRBJ2-2; D is ambiguous. The CDR3 totals 16 residues. V was pared by 6 bases and J by 0 bases, with 14 bases between. Germline loops: CDR1 KGHSH, CDR2 LQKENI. CDR3 sequence (DNA): TGTGCCAGCTCCTTTTCCGGGCCATCGAACACCGGGGAGCTGTTTTTT. Protein product: CASSFSGPSNTGELFF.

This clone was detected once. CDR3 residues: CASSGQSSGNTIYF. The CDR3 region has the DNA TGCGCCAGCAGCGGTCAGTCCTCTGGAAACACCATATATTTT. The chain couples TRBV5-1 to TRBJ1-3; D gene ambiguous. V was trimmed by 4 bases and J by 0 bases, leaving 8 bases between them. The CDR3 extends over 14 amino acids. CDR1 is SGHRS and CDR2 is YFSETQ in the germline V gene.

The V and J genes are TRBV27 and TRBJ2-6; D might be TRBD2 (6 bases). Germline V gene sequence: CDR1 MNHEY, CDR2 SMNVEV (reference sequence). CDR3 length: 18 residues. V was trimmed by 3 bases and J by 2 bases, leaving 17 bases between them. CDR3 region: CASSFWTTSRPGANVLTF. The CDR3 nucleotides read TGTGCCAGCAGTTTCTGGACTACAAGCCGTCCTGGGGCCAACGTCCTGACTTTC.

This chain uses TRBV7-9 with TRBJ2-6; perhaps TRBD2 as D (5 bases). V lost 6 bases and J 4 bases, leaving 16 bases between the germline ends. CDR3 length: 16 residues. Germline lookup yields CDR1 SEHNR and CDR2 FQNEAQ (reference sequence). DNA of the CDR3: TGTGCCAGCAGTTTCACAGCTAGCTCCGGGGCCAACGTCCTGACTTTC. This gives the protein CASSFTASSGANVLTF.

The V and J genes are TRBV7-2 and TRBJ1-1; D is unresolved. The CDR3 contains 15 residues. CDR1 is SGHTA and CDR2 is FQGNSA in the germline V gene. V gave up 1 base and J gave up 4 bases, with 13 bases separating them. CDR3 sequence (DNA): TGTGCCAGCAGCTTAGGCTGGGGTATGGGCACTGAAGCTTTCTTT. As protein: CASSLGWGMGTEAFF.

This clone showed up just once. V usage is TRBV6-6 and J usage is TRBJ1-2, with D perhaps matching TRBD1 (6 bases). The CDR3 length is 14 residues. The V gene's germline CDR1 is MNHNY and CDR2 SVGAGI (reference sequence). V lost 0 bases and J 4 bases, leaving 9 bases between the germline ends. Written as DNA, the CDR3 is TGTGCCAGCAGTTACTCGTCGGGGGCCTATGGCTACACCTTC. Translating it yields CASSYSSGAYGYTF.

This clone is a singleton in its sample. This sequence joins TRBV19 and TRBJ1-5; unclear D gene. CDR1 LNHDA and CDR2 SQIVND come from the germline V gene (reference sequence). CDR3 length equals 14 residues. V lost 3 bases to trimming and J lost 7 bases, with 13 bases between them. Written as DNA, the CDR3 is TGTGCCAGTAGTATTTGGAGTGGGAGCCAGCCCCAGCATTTT. It encodes CASSIWSGSQPQHF.

The chain couples TRBV5-5 to TRBJ2-5; 15 positions match TRBD2. The ends lost 4 bases at V and 5 bases at J; junction bases unmatched: 6. The CDR3 runs to 16 residues. Looked up from germline, CDR1 is SGHKS and CDR2 is YYEKEE (reference sequence). CDR3 loop: CASSPGLAGGGETQYF. The CDR3 DNA is TGTGCCAGCAGCCCGGGACTAGCGGGAGGAGGTGAGACCCAGTACTTC.

This rearrangement joins TRBV19 to TRBJ1-4; 9 bases line up with TRBD1. CDR1 LNHDA and CDR2 SQIVND come from the germline V gene (reference sequence). V was clipped by 10 bases and J by 8 bases; unmatched bases: 8. There are 13 residues in the CDR3. The CDR3: CATRHGQGEKLFF. Written as DNA, the CDR3 is TGTGCCACTCGACACGGACAGGGGGAAAAACTGTTTTTT.